One and the same sample provided the 22 T cell receptor beta chains below, sequenced in a study of blood T cell repertoires in COVID-19 (TCRdb year 2020). To prepare the library, the immunoSEQ multiplex PCR assay was applied. TCRdb carries this immuneACCESS record with in-frame sequences only. Its versions omit some clonotypes, under half of them owing to an unresolved V gene in the studies checked, with the rest unexplained. This sample is represented by tens of thousands of clones; about four fifths of them were singletons. The ten largest account for 6.5% of the sample. The sample taken for sequencing was peripheral blood. These receptors all stem from a man over 45 with COVID-19, enrolled during active disease.

The CDR3 sequence: CASSPAGSFSGNTIYF. Written as DNA, the CDR3 is TGTGCCAGCAGCCCGGCGGGCTCCTTCTCTGGAAACACCATATATTTT. This rearrangement joins TRBV5-5 to TRBJ1-3; D unresolved. V was clipped by 4 bases and J by 0 bases, with 14 bases between them. The CDR3 runs to 16 residues. The germline gives CDR1 SGHKS, CDR2 YYEKEE (reference sequence).

The chain carries TRBV19 and TRBJ1-5; 7 nucleotides agree with TRBD1. The CDR3 has 15 residues. CDR1 LNHDA and CDR2 SQIVND come from the germline V gene (reference sequence). With V trimmed by 6 bases and J by 2 bases, 7 bases remained unmatched. Written as DNA, the CDR3 is TGTGCCAGTAGCTATTTCCAGGGGGGCAATCAGCCCCAGCATTTT. Amino acid sequence: CASSYFQGGNQPQHF.

This clone has more than one count but fewer than ten. The rearrangement links TRBV7-9 to TRBJ2-7; D unclear. V gave up 6 bases and J gave up 4 bases, with 10 bases separating them. In germline, CDR1 is SEHNR, CDR2 FQNEAQ (reference sequence). The CDR3 is 12 amino acids. CDR3 loop: CASSETRYEQYF. The CDR3 DNA sequence: TGTGCCAGCAGTGAAACCCGGTACGAGCAGTACTTC.

The genes are TRBV18 and TRBJ1-3, with D unclear. V was shortened by 6 bases and J by 3 bases, with 12 bases between the two germline ends. CDR3 length equals 14 residues. The germline V gene encodes CDR1 KGHSH and CDR2 LQKENI. CDR3 DNA: TGTGCCAGCTCGCTCGGAGGAGTTGGAAACACCATATATTTT. Its translation: CASSLGGVGNTIYF. The full variable domain, in which reference TRBV18 and TRBJ1-3 provide the parts outside the CDR3, is NAGVMQNPRHLVRRRGQEARLRCSPMKGHSHVYWYRQLPEEGLKFMVYLQKENIIDESGMPKERFSAEFPKEGPSILRIQQVVRGDSAAYFCASSLGGVGNTIYFGEGSWLTVV.

In its sample, this clone was seen a few times. Other DNA sequences in the sample encode the same CDR3. This rearrangement joins TRBV5-1 to TRBJ1-1; D is undetermined. The V end lost 6 bases, the J end lost 1 base, and 10 bases lay between the germline ends. This CDR3 comprises 13 residues. Germline V gene sequence: CDR1 SGHRS, CDR2 YFSETQ. The CDR3 loop is CASKAGQNTEAFF. CDR3 bases: TGCGCCAGCAAAGCGGGCCAGAACACTGAAGCTTTCTTT.

This clone was found once. The chain joins TRBV12-3 or TRBV12-4 to TRBJ2-7; the match to TRBD2 covers 11 bases. The junction had 2 bases not matched to a gene; V was cut back by 3 bases and J by 7 bases. This CDR3 is built from 13 residues. In DNA, the CDR3 is TGTGCCAGCAGTTTTAGCGGGAGGGCGGAGCAGTACTTC. Its protein is CASSFSGRAEQYF.

This chain links TRBV5-1 with TRBJ2-1; 7 nucleotides line up with TRBD2. CDR1 and CDR2 (germline): SGHRS, YFSETQ. Unmatched junction bases numbered 6, after V lost 0 bases and J lost 6 bases. CDR3 length: 15 amino acids. The CDR3 DNA reads TGCGCCAGCAGCTTGGGCAGCGGGGTACGCAATGAGCAGTTCTTC. Its translation: CASSLGSGVRNEQFF.

The chain is built from TRBV9 and TRBJ1-5; perhaps TRBD1 as D (5 bases). Germline V gene data show CDR1 as SGDLS and CDR2 as YYNGEE. The CDR3 length is 15 residues. The V and J ends lost 4 bases and 2 bases respectively, with 13 bases between them. The CDR3 DNA is TGTGCCAGCAGCCCCTTGGGGGGTGGCAATCAGCCCCAGCATTTT. It translates to CASSPLGGGNQPQHF.

This chain connects TRBV7-2 to TRBJ2-1, with 8 bases identical to TRBD2. With 1 base clipped from V and 2 bases from J, the junction kept 4 bases outside the gene matches. Germline CDR1 SGHTA, CDR2 FQGNSA. CDR3 length equals 16 residues. The DNA of the CDR3 is TGTGCCAGCAGCTTAGGCGGGGGGAGGGCCTACAATGAGCAGTTCTTC. As protein: CASSLGGGRAYNEQFF. Combining the CDR3 with reference TRBV7-2 and TRBJ2-1 gives the whole variable domain GAGVSQSPSNKVTEKGKDVELRCDPISGHTALYWYRQSLGQGLEFLIYFQGNSAPDKSGLPSDRFSAERTGGSVSTLTIQRTQQEDSAVYLCASSLGGGRAYNEQFFGPGTRLTVL.

This clone has only a few counts. The chain employs TRBV6-6 and TRBJ1-2, with TRBD1 matching 11 bases. Germline values: CDR1 MNHNY, CDR2 SVGAGI (reference sequence). The CDR3 extends over 14 amino acids. The ends lost 6 bases at V and 7 bases at J; junction bases unmatched: 7. CDR3 residues: CASRTGTGGFGYTF. The DNA of the CDR3 is TGTGCCAGCAGAACCGGGACAGGGGGATTTGGCTACACCTTC.

V is TRBV29-1 and J is TRBJ2-1; 9 bases line up with TRBD2. Germline CDR1 and CDR2: SQVTM and ANQGSEA. This CDR3 has 14 amino acids. Losses at the gene ends were 5 bases for V and 6 bases for J; bases not matched to a gene: 8. Here the CDR3 reads CSVLRGTSTNEQFF. CDR3 DNA sequence: TGCAGCGTTCTTCGGGGGACTAGCACCAATGAGCAGTTCTTC.

The chain carries TRBV19 and TRBJ2-7, with D tentatively TRBD2 (5 bases). The V and J ends lost 1 base and 3 bases respectively, with 10 bases between them. The CDR3 is 14 residues long. Germline CDR1 reads LNHDA; CDR2 reads SQIVND (reference sequence). The CDR3 DNA follows: TGTGCCAGTAGTATAGGTGGACTCCGCTACGAGCAGTACTTC. Translated: CASSIGGLRYEQYF. Supplemented by reference TRBV19 and TRBJ2-7, the full variable domain reads DGGITQSPKYLFRKEGQNVTLSCEQNLNHDAMYWYRQDPGQGLRLIYYSQIVNDFQKGDIAEGYSVSREKKESFPLTVTSAQKNPTAFYLCASSIGGLRYEQYFGPGTRLTVT.

The chain links TRBV2 to TRBJ1-1; 9 nucleotides agree with TRBD1. This CDR3 spans 18 amino acids. Germline V gene sequence: CDR1 SNHLY, CDR2 FYNNEI. V shed 5 bases and J 0 bases; nucleotides not matched to a gene: 13. CDR3 nucleotide sequence: TGTGCCAGCAGTCACCCTCAGACAGGGGGGAGAATGAACACTGAAGCTTTCTTT. Protein: CASSHPQTGGRMNTEAFF. The full variable domain, in which reference TRBV2 and TRBJ1-1 provide the parts outside the CDR3, is EPEVTQTPSHQVTQMGQEVILRCVPISNHLYFYWYRQILGQKVEFLVSFYNNEISEKSEIFDDQFSVERPDGSNFTLKIRSTKLEDSAMYFCASSHPQTGGRMNTEAFFGQGTRLTVV.

The J gene is TRBJ1-5, the V gene TRBV24-1; maybe TRBD1 (6 bases). This CDR3 has 13 residues. Trimming removed 5 bases at V and 3 bases at J, with 7 bases between. Germline CDR1 KGHDR, CDR2 SFDVKD. CDR3 in amino acids: CATSAGVNQPQHF. The CDR3 nucleotides read TGTGCCACCAGTGCAGGGGTCAATCAGCCCCAGCATTTT.

The J gene is TRBJ2-3, the V gene TRBV2; TRBD2 matches 8 bases. Germline V gene data show CDR1 as SNHLY and CDR2 as FYNNEI. The CDR3 runs 15 residues. Losses at the gene ends were 3 bases for V and 6 bases for J; bases not matched to a gene: 8. For the CDR3, the DNA is TGTGCCAGCAGTGAGAATAGCGGGGTTGGGGATACGCAGTATTTT. This translates into CASSENSGVGDTQYF.

This clone was seen more than once but under ten times. V is TRBV7-8 and J is TRBJ2-1; 8 bases are shared with TRBD2. Germline V gene sequence: CDR1 SGHVS, CDR2 FQNEAQ. This CDR3 comprises 15 residues. V shed 5 bases, J shed 7 bases, and the junction held 10 bases outside the gene matches. The CDR3 DNA reads TGTGCCAGCAGCCCATCCCGGACTAGCATTAATGAGCAGTTCTTC. This gives the protein CASSPSRTSINEQFF. Supplemented by reference TRBV7-8 and TRBJ2-1, the full variable domain reads GAGVSQSPRYKVAKRGQDVALRCDPISGHVSLFWYQQALGQGPEFLTYFQNEAQLDKSGLPSDRFFAERPEGSVSTLKIQRTQQEDSAVYLCASSPSRTSINEQFFGPGTRLTVL.

The chain has TRBV28 and TRBJ1-5, with D possibly being TRBD1 (5 bases). CDR1 MDHEN and CDR2 SYDVKM come from the germline V gene. The CDR3 contains 15 residues. V was clipped by 6 bases and J by 7 bases, with 19 bases between them. CDR3 DNA: TGTGCCAGCAGCCAACACGCGGGAGGACACCAGCCCCAGCATTTT. As protein: CASSQHAGGHQPQHF.

The rearrangement uses TRBV6-5 and TRBJ1-1; 7 bases fit TRBD1. The length of the CDR3 is 13 residues. CDR1 MNHEY and CDR2 SVGAGI come from the germline V gene. V lost 6 bases and J lost 4; bases outside the gene matches: 5. CDR3 in amino acids: CASRGDSRTEAFF. The CDR3 region has the DNA TGTGCCAGCAGAGGGGACAGCCGCACTGAAGCTTTCTTT.

The chain joins TRBV4-1 to TRBJ1-5, with 11 bases that match TRBD1. Germline values: CDR1 MGHRA, CDR2 YSYEKL. This CDR3 has 14 residues. Trimming at V came to 4 bases and at J to 6 bases, leaving 2 bases not matched to a gene. Here the CDR3 reads CASSPGQGVQPQHF. The CDR3 coding sequence is TGCGCCAGCAGCCCGGGACAGGGGGTTCAGCCCCAGCATTTT.

The chain has TRBV7-9 and TRBJ2-5; D remains unclear. V was shortened by 1 base and J by 1 base, with 7 bases between the two germline ends. The length of the CDR3 is 14 residues. Germline-derived CDR1 and CDR2 are SEHNR and FQNEAQ (reference sequence). This CDR3 is CASSLDTVQETQYF. CDR3 nucleotide sequence: TGTGCCAGCAGCTTAGATACAGTCCAAGAGACCCAGTACTTC. The complete variable domain, with remaining parts taken from reference TRBV7-9 and TRBJ2-5, reads DTGVSQNPRHKITKRGQNVTFRCDPISEHNRLYWYRQTLGQGPEFLTYFQNEAQLEKSRLLSDRFSAERPKGSFSTLEIQRTEQGDSAMYLCASSLDTVQETQYFGPGTRLLVL.

The chain couples TRBV6-5 to TRBJ1-1, with D tentatively TRBD1 (6 bases). Germline V gene data show CDR1 as MNHEY and CDR2 as SVGAGI. The germline V and J ends were trimmed by 2 bases and 4 bases, with 17 bases remaining between them. CDR3 length equals 16 residues. CDR3 loop: CASSYRAGRGVTEAFF. The CDR3 DNA follows: TGTGCCAGCAGTTACCGGGCAGGCAGGGGAGTCACTGAAGCTTTCTTT.

J is TRBJ2-3 and V is TRBV5-4; a possible D gene is TRBD2 (5 bases). Deletions cut 2 bases from V and 4 bases from J, with 11 bases between. Germline values: CDR1 SGHNT, CDR2 YYREEE (reference sequence). The CDR3 extends over 14 amino acids. CDR3: CASSFQAGADTQYF. The CDR3, as DNA: TGTGCCAGCAGCTTCCAGGCGGGCGCAGATACGCAGTATTTT.